These T cell receptor beta chains were read from a single sample in a study of T cells in Graves' hyperthyroidism and ophthalmopathy. From the multiplex PCR reads, TCRdb called clonotypes with MiXCR, one entry per CDR3 protein. The data contain approximately 400,000 distinct CDR3 sequences, about 14% of them singletons. The material sequenced was blood. These receptors came from a man in his forties or fifties with Graves' ophthalmopathy. Each CDR3 is given with its conserved first and last residue. The order of the fields is V gene, J gene, clone size, D gene, CDR3 protein, CDR3 DNA. The D gene is left open where the match is weak. A row's size may be missing; if present it is once, few, many or a size class.

TRBV5-1	TRBJ2-7	many	TRBD2	CASAPRAGTYEQYF	TGCGCCAGCGCCCCCAGAGCGGGGACCTACGAGCAGTACTTC
TRBV6-2/TRBV6-3	TRBJ2-1	few	TRBD2	CASSKLAGATSYNEQFF	TGTGCCAGCAGTAAGCTAGCGGGAGCAACCTCCTACAATGAGCAGTTCTTC
TRBV25-1	TRBJ2-1	few	.	CASTDPGGAHNEQFF	TGTGCCAGCACCGACCCGGGCGGGGCCCACAATGAGCAGTTCTTC
TRBV27	TRBJ1-2	many	.	CASSLEARAYYGYTF	TGTGCCAGCAGTTTAGAAGCCAGGGCCTACTATGGCTACACCTTC
TRBV6-1	TRBJ2-1	few	TRBD2	CASREAGERTSEQFF	TGTGCCAGCAGAGAGGCGGGAGAAAGAACAAGTGAGCAGTTCTTC
TRBV20-1	TRBJ2-1	.	.	CSASGAYNEQFF	TGCAGTGCTAGCGGGGCATACAATGAGCAGTTCTTC
TRBV20-1	TRBJ1-5	.	.	CSARGENQPQHF	TGCAGTGCCCGGGGGGAAAATCAGCCCCAGCATTTT
TRBV7-2	TRBJ2-7	many	TRBD1	CASSFGQGGPGEQYF	TGTGCCAGCAGCTTTGGACAGGGGGGGCCGGGGGAGCAGTACTTC
TRBV7-9	TRBJ2-2	.	TRBD2	CASSSGRGIRSGELFF	TGTGCCAGCAGCTCCGGGAGGGGGATCAGATCCGGGGAGCTGTTTTTT
TRBV27	TRBJ2-1	many	TRBD1	CASSPGTGSYNEQFF	TGTGCCAGCAGCCCTGGGACAGGCTCCTACAATGAGCAGTTCTTC
TRBV15	TRBJ2-7	many	.	CATSRDPSNSYEQYF	TGTGCCACCAGCAGAGATCCCAGCAACTCCTACGAGCAGTACTTC
TRBV5-1	TRBJ2-3	.	.	CASSLAPIITFGTQRGTDTQYF	TGCGCCAGCAGCTTGGCGCCAATTATTACCTTCGGGACCCAACGCGGCACAGATACGCAGTATTTT
TRBV20-1	TRBJ2-1	many	.	CSARVPGTGNEQFF	TGCAGTGCTAGAGTTCCGGGTACGGGAAATGAGCAGTTCTTC
TRBV29-1	TRBJ1-5	many	TRBD1	CSVGRDRDQPQHF	TGCAGCGTTGGTCGGGACAGAGATCAGCCCCAGCATTTT
TRBV7-9	TRBJ1-2	few	.	CASSLADGRSYGYTF	TGTGCCAGCAGCTTAGCAGACGGGCGCAGCTATGGCTACACCTTC
TRBV4-1	TRBJ1-1	few	TRBD1	CASSQRTGPTEAFF	TGCGCCAGCAGCCAACGGACAGGGCCCACTGAAGCTTTCTTT
TRBV7-9	TRBJ2-1	few	.	CASSRWAGTSYNEQFF	TGTGCCAGCAGCCGATGGGCGGGAACCTCTTACAATGAGCAGTTCTTC
TRBV6-2/TRBV6-3	TRBJ2-7	many	TRBD2	CASSYSTSGLYEQYF	TGTGCCAGCAGTTACTCAACTAGCGGCCTCTACGAGCAGTACTTC
TRBV29-1	TRBJ1-2	few	TRBD1	CSVGGQEYYGYTF	TGCAGCGTAGGGGGACAGGAATACTATGGCTACACCTTC
TRBV20-1	TRBJ2-2	few	TRBD2	CSAREPSGSPGELFF	TGCAGTGCTAGAGAACCTAGCGGGAGTCCCGGGGAGCTGTTTTTT
TRBV9	TRBJ1-2	many	.	CASSVADGYGYTF	TGTGCCAGCAGCGTAGCCGACGGCTATGGCTACACCTTC
TRBV9	TRBJ2-7	few	TRBD2	CASSVGGRDIYEQYF	TGTGCCAGCAGCGTAGGCGGGAGGGATATCTACGAGCAGTACTTC
TRBV3-1	TRBJ1-2	few	TRBD1	CASSRGDRGHGYTF	TGTGCCAGCAGCCGGGGGGACAGGGGGCATGGCTACACCTTC
TRBV11-3	TRBJ2-2	many	.	CASSLGESMNTGELFF	TGTGCCAGCAGCTTAGGGGAGAGCATGAACACCGGGGAGCTGTTTTTT
TRBV28	TRBJ1-5	many	.	CASSLGTDTRLQPQHF	TGTGCCAGCAGTCTCGGAACGGACACCCGTCTTCAGCCCCAGCATTTT
TRBV5-4	TRBJ2-1	few	.	CASSFREGNEQFF	TGTGCCAGCAGCTTTCGAGAAGGCAATGAGCAGTTCTTC
TRBV18	TRBJ1-5	few	.	CASSPPDGQFNQPQHF	TGTGCCAGCTCACCACCGGACGGACAGTTCAATCAGCCCCAGCATTTT
TRBV6-2/TRBV6-3	TRBJ2-6	.	.	CASTNGGAGANVLTF	TGTGCCAGCACCAACGGAGGGGCTGGGGCCAACGTCCTGACTTTC
TRBV30	TRBJ2-1	many	TRBD2	CAWSVGTSGINEQFF	TGTGCCTGGAGTGTAGGGACTAGCGGGATCAATGAGCAGTTCTTC
TRBV14	TRBJ2-7	.	.	CASSRVGSRLSYEQYF	TGTGCCAGCAGCCGGGTCGGGTCCAGGCTTTCCTACGAGCAGTACTTC
TRBV18	TRBJ2-1	many	TRBD2	CASSSMTSGDEQFF	TGTGCCAGCTCATCAATGACTAGCGGGGACGAGCAGTTCTTC
TRBV20-1	TRBJ1-2	.	.	CSARDRKGGSYGYTF	TGCAGTGCTAGAGATAGGAAAGGGGGTAGCTATGGCTACACCTTC
TRBV10-1	TRBJ2-7	few	.	CASSRGFSYEQYF	TGCGCCAGCAGTCGGGGATTCTCCTACGAGCAGTACTTC
TRBV29-1	TRBJ2-7	many	.	CSARSPGTYEQYF	TGCAGCGCGCGCAGCCCAGGGACGTACGAGCAGTACTTC
TRBV11-2	TRBJ2-2	many	TRBD1	CASSSGQGPSFGELFF	TGTGCCAGCAGCTCCGGACAGGGGCCGTCATTCGGGGAGCTGTTTTTT
TRBV28	TRBJ2-1	many	.	CASSSRHKDSSYNEQFF	TGTGCCAGCAGTTCTCGACATAAGGATAGCTCCTACAATGAGCAGTTCTTC
TRBV5-1	TRBJ2-2	many	.	CASSPLSTVTRTGELFF	TGCGCCAGCAGCCCTCTTTCGACAGTCACGAGAACCGGGGAGCTGTTTTTT
TRBV13	TRBJ2-1	.	.	CASSGLGGGEQFF	TGTGCCAGCAGCGGCTTGGGAGGCGGTGAGCAGTTCTTC
TRBV7-3	TRBJ2-1	many	TRBD2	CASSPRLADEQFF	TGTGCCAGCAGTCCCCGACTAGCGGATGAGCAGTTCTTC
TRBV29-1	TRBJ1-1	.	TRBD1	CSVEDRGTGNTEAFF	TGCAGCGTTGAAGATCGAGGGACAGGGAACACTGAAGCTTTCTTT
TRBV6-2/TRBV6-3	TRBJ1-5	few	.	CASRNWGINQPQHF	TGTGCCAGCAGGAATTGGGGAATCAATCAGCCCCAGCATTTT
TRBV29-1	TRBJ2-7	many	TRBD2	CSVAASGVWDEQYF	TGCAGCGTTGCAGCTAGCGGCGTCTGGGACGAGCAGTACTTC
TRBV19	TRBJ2-7	.	.	CASSIAARSYEQYF	TGTGCCAGTAGTATTGCGGCCCGGTCCTACGAGCAGTACTTC
TRBV5-1	TRBJ2-1	few	.	CASRVTRVRSYNEQFF	TGCGCCAGCAGAGTTACTAGGGTCCGCTCCTACAATGAGCAGTTCTTC
TRBV5-1	TRBJ2-2	.	.	CASSLDTVAGELFF	TGCGCCAGCAGCTTGGACACGGTGGCCGGGGAGCTGTTTTTT
TRBV28	TRBJ2-7	many	.	CASSLVPSRTGEQYF	TGTGCCAGCAGTTTAGTGCCTAGCCGGACGGGGGAGCAGTACTTC